Given below is one T cell receptor (beta chain) in context. This record comes from a study of T cell changes during pregnancy in multiple sclerosis. Sequencing used immunoSEQ multiplex PCR; TCRdb keeps in-frame clones, though not all of them. The sample shows 55,000 to 80,000 clones, 93% of them seen only once. This CDR3 region has 15 residues. The ends were cut back, 0 bases at V and 2 bases at J, with 9 bases in the middle. Germline-derived CDR1 and CDR2 are SGHRS and YFSETQ. The clonotype was recovered from a female donor with multiple sclerosis, enrolled in a pregnancy study. The V and J genes are TRBV5-1 and TRBJ2-1; D may be TRBD2 (6 bases). The sample was CD8+ T cells from peripheral blood mononuclear cells, taken in the second trimester of pregnancy. CDR3 loop: CASSLVGGPYNEQFF. The CDR3 DNA reads TGCGCCAGCAGCTTGGTGGGAGGTCCCTACAATGAGCAGTTCTTC.